This T cell receptor beta chain derives from a study of blood T cells in healthy people across ages. Overall study: About one barcoded beta molecule per two T cells was the capture yield of template switching. Study results and limitations: Naive CD4+ cells and diversity were both higher in long-lived donors than in aged donors.

This CDR3 is 15 amino acids long. Germline lookup yields CDR1 LGHDT and CDR2 YNNKEL (reference sequence). After removal of 4 bases from V and 5 bases from J, the junction contained 8 bases not matched to a gene. Of note for this clonotype: Antigen specificity is unknown.

PCR was performed a second time for about 6 to 12 cycles using a sample-barcoded 5' primer and a J-beta primer mix. Every molecule of cDNA carried a tag from a template-switch adaptor with 12 random nucleotides. TCRdb independently ran MiXCR on the 5' RACE reads; one entry per CDR3 protein. The repertoire includes about 1.5 million distinct CDR3 sequences, 35% to 45% of them detected once, and around 8% sits in the top ten. The chain couples TRBV3-1 to TRBJ2-3; 8 bases map to TRBD1. Sequencing used blood. The sequence came from a woman under 30 in good health. In nucleotides, the CDR3 is TGTGCCAGCAGCCGCGTGACAGGGGTATTAGATACGCAGTATTTT. Its protein product is CASSRVTGVLDTQYF.